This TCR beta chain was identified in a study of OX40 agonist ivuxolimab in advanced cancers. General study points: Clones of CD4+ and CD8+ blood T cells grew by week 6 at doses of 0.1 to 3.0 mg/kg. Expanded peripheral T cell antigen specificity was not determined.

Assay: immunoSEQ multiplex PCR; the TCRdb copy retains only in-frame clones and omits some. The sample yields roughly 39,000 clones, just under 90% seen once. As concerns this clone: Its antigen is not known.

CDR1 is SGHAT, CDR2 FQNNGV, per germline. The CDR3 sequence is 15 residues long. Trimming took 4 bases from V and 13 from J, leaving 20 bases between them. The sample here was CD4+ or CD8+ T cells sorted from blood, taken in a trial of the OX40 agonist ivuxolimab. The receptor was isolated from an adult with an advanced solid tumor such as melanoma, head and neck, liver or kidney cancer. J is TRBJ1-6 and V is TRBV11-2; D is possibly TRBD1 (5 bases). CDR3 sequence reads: CASSSFSGPLWPLHF. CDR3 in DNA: TGTGCCAGCAGCTCCTTTTCGGGGCCTCTTTGGCCCCTCCACTTT.